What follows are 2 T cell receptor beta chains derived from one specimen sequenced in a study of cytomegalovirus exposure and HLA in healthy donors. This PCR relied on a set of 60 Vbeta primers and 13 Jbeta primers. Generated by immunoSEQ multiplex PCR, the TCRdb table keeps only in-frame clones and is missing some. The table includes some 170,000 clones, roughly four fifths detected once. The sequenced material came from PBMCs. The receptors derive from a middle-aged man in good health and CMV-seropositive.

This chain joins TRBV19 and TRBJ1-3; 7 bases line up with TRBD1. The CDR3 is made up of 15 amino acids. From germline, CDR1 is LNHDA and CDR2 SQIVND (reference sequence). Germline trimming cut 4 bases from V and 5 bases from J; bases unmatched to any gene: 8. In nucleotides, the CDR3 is TGTGCCAGTAGTACGACGGCAGGGGGTCGAAACACCATATATTTT. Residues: CASSTTAGGRNTIYF.

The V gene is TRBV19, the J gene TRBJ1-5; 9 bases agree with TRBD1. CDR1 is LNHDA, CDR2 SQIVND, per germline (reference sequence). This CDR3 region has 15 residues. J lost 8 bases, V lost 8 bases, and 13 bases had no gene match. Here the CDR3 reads CASRHRGRLMEPQHF. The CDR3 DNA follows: TGTGCCAGTCGACACAGGGGGCGCTTGATGGAGCCCCAGCATTTT.